This TCR beta chain was retrieved from a study of OX40 agonist ivuxolimab in advanced cancers. Some clones are missing from TCRdb's copy, which holds only in-frame ones; the method was immunoSEQ multiplex PCR. The repertoire has around 100,000 clones, roughly 90% of them found once; the top ten carry approximately 0.55%. CDR3 length: 14 residues. V was cut by 6 bases and J by 4 bases, with 13 bases left in between. Germline CDR1 is LGHNA and CDR2 is YSLEER. A note on this clone: Its antigen is still unknown.

Notes on the study in general: In general, CD8+ T cells held more expanded clones than CD4+ did, on average.

The clonotype comes from an adult with an advanced solid tumor such as melanoma, head and neck, liver or kidney cancer. The chain carries TRBV4-3 and TRBJ2-1; D remains unclear. Material: CD4+ or CD8+ T cells sorted from blood, obtained in a trial of the OX40 agonist ivuxolimab. The CDR3 reads CASSQPPAYNEQFF. CDR3 DNA sequence: TGCGCCAGCAGTCAACCCCCAGCATACAATGAGCAGTTCTTC.